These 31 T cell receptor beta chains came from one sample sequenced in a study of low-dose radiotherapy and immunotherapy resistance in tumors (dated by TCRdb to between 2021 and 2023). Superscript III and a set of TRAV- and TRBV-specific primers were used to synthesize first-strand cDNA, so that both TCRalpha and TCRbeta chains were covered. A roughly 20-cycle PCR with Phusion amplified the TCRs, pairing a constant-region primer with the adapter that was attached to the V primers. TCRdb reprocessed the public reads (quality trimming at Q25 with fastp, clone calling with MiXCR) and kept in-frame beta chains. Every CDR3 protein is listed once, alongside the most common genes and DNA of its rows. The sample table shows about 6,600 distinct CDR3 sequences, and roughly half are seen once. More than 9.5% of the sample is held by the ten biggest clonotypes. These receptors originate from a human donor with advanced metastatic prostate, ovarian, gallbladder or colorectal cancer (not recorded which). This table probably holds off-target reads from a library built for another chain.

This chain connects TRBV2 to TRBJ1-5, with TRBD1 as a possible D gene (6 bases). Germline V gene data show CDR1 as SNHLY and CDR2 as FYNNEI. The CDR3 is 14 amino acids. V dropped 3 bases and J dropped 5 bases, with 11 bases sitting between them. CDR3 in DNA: TGTGCCAGCAGTGAGAACAGGGACGATCAGCCCCAGCATTTT. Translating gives CASSENRDDQPQHF. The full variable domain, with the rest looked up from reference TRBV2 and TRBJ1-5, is EPEVTQTPSHQVTQMGQEVILRCVPISNHLYFYWYRQILGQKVEFLVSFYNNEISEKSEIFDDQFSVERPDGSNFTLKIRSTKLEDSAMYFCASSENRDDQPQHFGDGTRLSIL.

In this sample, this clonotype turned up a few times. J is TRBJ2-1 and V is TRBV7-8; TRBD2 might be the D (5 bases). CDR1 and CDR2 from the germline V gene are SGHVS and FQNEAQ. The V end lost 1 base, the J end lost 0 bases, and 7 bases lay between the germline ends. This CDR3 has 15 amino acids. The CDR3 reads CASSLVASSYNEQFF. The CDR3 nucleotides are TGTGCCAGCAGCTTAGTAGCGAGCTCCTACAATGAGCAGTTCTTC. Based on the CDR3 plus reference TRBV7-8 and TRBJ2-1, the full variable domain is GAGVSQSPRYKVAKRGQDVALRCDPISGHVSLFWYQQALGQGPEFLTYFQNEAQLDKSGLPSDRFFAERPEGSVSTLKIQRTQQEDSAVYLCASSLVASSYNEQFFGPGTRLTVL.

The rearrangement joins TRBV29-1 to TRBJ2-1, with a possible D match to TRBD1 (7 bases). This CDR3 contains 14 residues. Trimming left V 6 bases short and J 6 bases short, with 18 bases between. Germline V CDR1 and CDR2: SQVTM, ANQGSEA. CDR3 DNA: TGCAGCGTCCGGACGACAGGGACTGGCAATGAGCAGTTCTTC. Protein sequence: CSVRTTGTGNEQFF.

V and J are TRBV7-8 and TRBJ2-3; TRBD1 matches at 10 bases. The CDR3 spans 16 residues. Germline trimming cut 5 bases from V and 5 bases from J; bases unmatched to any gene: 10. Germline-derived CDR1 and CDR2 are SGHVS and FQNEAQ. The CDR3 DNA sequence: TGTGCCAGCAGCCCCGACAGGGGGCTAAATGAAGATACGCAGTATTTT. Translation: CASSPDRGLNEDTQYF.

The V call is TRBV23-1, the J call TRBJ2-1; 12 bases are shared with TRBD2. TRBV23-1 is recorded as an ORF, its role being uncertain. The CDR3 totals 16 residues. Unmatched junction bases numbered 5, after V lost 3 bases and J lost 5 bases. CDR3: CASSHDGLAGNNEQFF. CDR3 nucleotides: TGCGCCAGCAGTCACGACGGACTAGCGGGGAACAATGAGCAGTTCTTC.

This chain's CDR3 is CASSQEGQGAGNEQFF. The CDR3 region has the DNA TGTGCCAGCAGCCAAGAAGGGCAGGGGGCTGGGAATGAGCAGTTCTTC. This chain uses TRBV4-2 with TRBJ2-1; 8 bases fit TRBD1. CDR1 and CDR2 from the germline V gene are LGHNA and YNFKEQ. This CDR3 is built from 16 residues. V dropped 0 bases and J dropped 7; count of bases not matched to a gene: 8.

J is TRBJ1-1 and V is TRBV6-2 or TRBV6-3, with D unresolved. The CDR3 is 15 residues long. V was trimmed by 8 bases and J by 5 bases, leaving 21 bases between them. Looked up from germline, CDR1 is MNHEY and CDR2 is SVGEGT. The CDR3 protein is CASQTGVGVQTEAFF. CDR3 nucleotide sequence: TGTGCCAGCCAAACTGGGGTCGGGGTTCAGACTGAAGCTTTCTTT.

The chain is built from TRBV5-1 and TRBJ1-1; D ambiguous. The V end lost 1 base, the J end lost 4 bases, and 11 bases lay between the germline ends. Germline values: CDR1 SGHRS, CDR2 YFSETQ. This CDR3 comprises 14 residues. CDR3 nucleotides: TGCGCCAGCAGCTTGTATGGAGGGAGCACTGAAGCTTTCTTT. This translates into CASSLYGGSTEAFF.

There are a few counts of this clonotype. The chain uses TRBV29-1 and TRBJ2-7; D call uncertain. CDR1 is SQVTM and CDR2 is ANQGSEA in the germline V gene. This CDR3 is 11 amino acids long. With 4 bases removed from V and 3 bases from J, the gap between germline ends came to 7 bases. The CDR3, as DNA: TGCAGCGTTGTGTCTGGCTACGAGCAGTACTTC. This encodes CSVVSGYEQYF.

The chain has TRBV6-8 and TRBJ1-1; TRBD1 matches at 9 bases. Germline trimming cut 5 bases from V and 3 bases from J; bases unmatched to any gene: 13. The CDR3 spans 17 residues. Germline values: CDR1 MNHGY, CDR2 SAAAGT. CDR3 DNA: TGTGCCAGCAGTCCCATACCGGGACAGGGAAGGGACACTGAAGCTTTCTTT. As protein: CASSPIPGQGRDTEAFF.

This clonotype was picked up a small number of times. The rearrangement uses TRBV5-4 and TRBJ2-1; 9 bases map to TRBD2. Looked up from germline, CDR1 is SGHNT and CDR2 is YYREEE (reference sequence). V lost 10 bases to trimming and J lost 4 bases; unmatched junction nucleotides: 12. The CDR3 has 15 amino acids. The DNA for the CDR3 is TGTGCCGGAAGAACCGCGGGGGGGGAATACAATGAGCAGTTCTTC. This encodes CAGRTAGGEYNEQFF.

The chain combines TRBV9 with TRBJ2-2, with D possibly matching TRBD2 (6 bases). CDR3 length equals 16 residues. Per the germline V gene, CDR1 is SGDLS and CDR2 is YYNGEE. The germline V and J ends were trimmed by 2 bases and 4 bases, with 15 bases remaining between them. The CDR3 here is CASSVLSGTPTGELFF. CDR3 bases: TGTGCCAGCAGCGTCCTCTCCGGGACTCCCACCGGGGAGCTGTTTTTT.

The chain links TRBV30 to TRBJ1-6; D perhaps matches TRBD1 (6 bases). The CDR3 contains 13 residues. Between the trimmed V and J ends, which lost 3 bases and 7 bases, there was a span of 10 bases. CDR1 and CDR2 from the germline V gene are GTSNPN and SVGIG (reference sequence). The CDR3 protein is CAWRDTGNSPLHF. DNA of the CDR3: TGTGCCTGGAGGGATACAGGGAATTCACCCCTCCACTTT.

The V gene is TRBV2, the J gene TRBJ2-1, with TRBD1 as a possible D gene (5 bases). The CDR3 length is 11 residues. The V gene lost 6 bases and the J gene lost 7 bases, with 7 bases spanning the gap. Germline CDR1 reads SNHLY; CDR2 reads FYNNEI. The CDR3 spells CASRRTNEQFF. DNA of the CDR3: TGTGCCAGCAGGCGGACAAATGAGCAGTTCTTC. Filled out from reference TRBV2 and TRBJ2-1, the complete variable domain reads EPEVTQTPSHQVTQMGQEVILRCVPISNHLYFYWYRQILGQKVEFLVSFYNNEISEKSEIFDDQFSVERPDGSNFTLKIRSTKLEDSAMYFCASRRTNEQFFGPGTRLTVL.

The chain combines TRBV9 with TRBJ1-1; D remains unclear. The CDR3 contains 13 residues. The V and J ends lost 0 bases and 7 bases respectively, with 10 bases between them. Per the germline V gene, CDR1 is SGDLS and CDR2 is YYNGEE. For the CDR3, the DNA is TGTGCCAGCAGCGTAGCCACGGGAGATGAAGCTTTCTTT. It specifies CASSVATGDEAFF.

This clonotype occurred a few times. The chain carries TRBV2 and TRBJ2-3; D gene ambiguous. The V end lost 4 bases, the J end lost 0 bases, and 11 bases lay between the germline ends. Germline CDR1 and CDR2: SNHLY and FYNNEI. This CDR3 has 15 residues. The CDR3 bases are TGTGCCAGCAGTGTCCTAGGCGGAAGCACAGATACGCAGTATTTT. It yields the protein CASSVLGGSTDTQYF.

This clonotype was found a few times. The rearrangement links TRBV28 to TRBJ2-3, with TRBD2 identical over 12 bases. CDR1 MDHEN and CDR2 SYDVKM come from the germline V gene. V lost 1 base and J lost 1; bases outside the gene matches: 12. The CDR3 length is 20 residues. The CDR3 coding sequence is TGTGCCAGCAGTTTATCGAGGCTAGCGGGGGGGCATTCCGGCACAGATACGCAGTATTTT. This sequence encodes CASSLSRLAGGHSGTDTQYF.

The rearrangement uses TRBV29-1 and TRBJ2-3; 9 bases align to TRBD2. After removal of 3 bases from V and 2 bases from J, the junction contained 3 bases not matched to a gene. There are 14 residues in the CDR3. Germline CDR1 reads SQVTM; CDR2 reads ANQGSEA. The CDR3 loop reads CSVDLAGPTDTQYF. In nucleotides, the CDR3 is TGCAGCGTTGATCTAGCGGGGCCCACAGATACGCAGTATTTT.

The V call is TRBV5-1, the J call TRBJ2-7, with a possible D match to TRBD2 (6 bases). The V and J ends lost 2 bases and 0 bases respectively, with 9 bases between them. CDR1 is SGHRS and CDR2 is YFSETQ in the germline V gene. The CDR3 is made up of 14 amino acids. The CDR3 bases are TGCGCCAGCAGCTTCGGGGGAAGCTCCTACGAGCAGTACTTC. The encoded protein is CASSFGGSSYEQYF.

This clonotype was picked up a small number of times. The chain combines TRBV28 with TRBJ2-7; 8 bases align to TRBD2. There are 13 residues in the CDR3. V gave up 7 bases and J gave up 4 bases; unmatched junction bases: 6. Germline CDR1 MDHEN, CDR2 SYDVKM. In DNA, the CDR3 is TGTGCCAGCACTTCGGGGGGGCGGTACGAGCAGTACTTC. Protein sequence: CASTSGGRYEQYF.

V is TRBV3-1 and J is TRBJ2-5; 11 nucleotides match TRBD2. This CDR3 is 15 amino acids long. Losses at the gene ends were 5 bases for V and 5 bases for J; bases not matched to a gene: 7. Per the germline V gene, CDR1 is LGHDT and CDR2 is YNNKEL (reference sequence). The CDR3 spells CASSNSGGAGETQYF. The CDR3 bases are TGTGCCAGCAGCAATAGCGGGGGGGCCGGTGAGACCCAGTACTTC.

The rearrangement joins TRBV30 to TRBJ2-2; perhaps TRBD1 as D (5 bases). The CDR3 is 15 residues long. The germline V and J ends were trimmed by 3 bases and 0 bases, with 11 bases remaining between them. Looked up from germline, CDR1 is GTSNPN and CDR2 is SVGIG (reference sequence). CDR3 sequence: CAWRKGNANTGELFF. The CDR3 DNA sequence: TGTGCCTGGAGAAAGGGGAACGCGAACACCGGGGAGCTGTTTTTT.

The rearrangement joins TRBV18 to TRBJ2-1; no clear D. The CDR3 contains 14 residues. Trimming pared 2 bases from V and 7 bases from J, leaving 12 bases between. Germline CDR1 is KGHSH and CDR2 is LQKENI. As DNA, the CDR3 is TGTGCCAGCTCACCAGCCGGCGGAAGGAATGAGCAGTTCTTC. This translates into CASSPAGGRNEQFF.

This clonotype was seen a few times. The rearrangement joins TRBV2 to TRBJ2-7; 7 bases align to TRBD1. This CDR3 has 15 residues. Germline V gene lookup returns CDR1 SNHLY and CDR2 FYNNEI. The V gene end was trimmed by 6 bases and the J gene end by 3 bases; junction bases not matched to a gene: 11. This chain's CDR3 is CASSRDRDTFYEQYF. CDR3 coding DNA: TGTGCCAGCAGCCGAGACAGGGACACTTTCTACGAGCAGTACTTC.

This CDR3 reads CASSFVEGTTNRGNTEAFF. In DNA form, the CDR3 reads TGCGCCAGCAGCTTCGTCGAGGGGACAACCAACCGGGGGAACACTGAAGCTTTCTTT. This chain links TRBV5-1 with TRBJ1-1; possibly TRBD1 for D (6 bases). The CDR3 sequence is 19 residues long. Germline assignment: CDR1 SGHRS and CDR2 YFSETQ. V lost 2 bases, J lost 1 base, and 24 bases lay in between.

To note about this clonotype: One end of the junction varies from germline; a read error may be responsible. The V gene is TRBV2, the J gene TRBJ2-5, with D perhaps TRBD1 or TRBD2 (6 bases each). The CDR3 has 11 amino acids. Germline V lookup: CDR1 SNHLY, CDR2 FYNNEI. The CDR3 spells CATSGGLGQYF. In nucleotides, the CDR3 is TGTGCCACCAGTGGGGGGCTGGGGCAGTACTTC.

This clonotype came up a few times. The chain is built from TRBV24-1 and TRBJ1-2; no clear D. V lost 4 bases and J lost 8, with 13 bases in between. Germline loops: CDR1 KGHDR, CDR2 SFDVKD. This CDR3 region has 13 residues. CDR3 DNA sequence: TGTGCCACCAGTGACCCACGGCAGCCAGGCTACACCTTC. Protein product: CATSDPRQPGYTF.

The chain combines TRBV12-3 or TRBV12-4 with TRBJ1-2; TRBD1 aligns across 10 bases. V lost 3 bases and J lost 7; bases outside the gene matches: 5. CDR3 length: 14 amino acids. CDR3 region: CASSFGTGVSGYTF. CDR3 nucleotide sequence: TGTGCCAGCAGTTTCGGGACAGGGGTCTCTGGCTACACCTTC.

The CDR3 DNA reads TGTGCCAGCAGCTTGCGGGGAAGCACAGATACGCAGTATTTT. Residues: CASSLRGSTDTQYF. The V and J genes are TRBV7-3 and TRBJ2-3; a weak D match, TRBD2 (6 bases). The CDR3 covers 14 residues. V was shortened by 3 bases and J by 0 bases, with 7 bases between the two germline ends. Germline CDR1 and CDR2: SGHTA and FQGTGA.

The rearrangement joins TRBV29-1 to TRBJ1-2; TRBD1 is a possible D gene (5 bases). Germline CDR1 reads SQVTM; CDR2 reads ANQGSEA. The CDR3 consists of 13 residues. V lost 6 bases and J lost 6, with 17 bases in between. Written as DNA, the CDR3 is TGCAGCGTCCGGGACCCAAAATGGAATGGCTACACCTTC. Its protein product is CSVRDPKWNGYTF.

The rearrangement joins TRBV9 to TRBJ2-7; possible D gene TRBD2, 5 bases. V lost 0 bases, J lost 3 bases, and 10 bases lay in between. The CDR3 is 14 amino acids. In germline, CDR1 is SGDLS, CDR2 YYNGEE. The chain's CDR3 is CASSVAGVGYEQYF. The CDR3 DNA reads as TGTGCCAGCAGCGTAGCCGGGGTAGGCTACGAGCAGTACTTC.